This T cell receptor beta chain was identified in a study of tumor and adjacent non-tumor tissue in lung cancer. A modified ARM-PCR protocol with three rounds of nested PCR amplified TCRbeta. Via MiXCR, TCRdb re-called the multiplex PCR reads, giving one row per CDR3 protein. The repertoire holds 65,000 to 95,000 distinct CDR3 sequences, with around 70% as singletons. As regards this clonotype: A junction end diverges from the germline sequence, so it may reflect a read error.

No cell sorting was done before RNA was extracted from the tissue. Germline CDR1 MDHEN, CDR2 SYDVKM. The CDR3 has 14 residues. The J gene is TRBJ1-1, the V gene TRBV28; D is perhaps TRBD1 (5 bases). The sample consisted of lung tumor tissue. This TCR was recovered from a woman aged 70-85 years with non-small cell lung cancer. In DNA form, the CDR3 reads TGTGTCAGCAGTTTTCGGGGCGATAACACTGAAGCTTTCTTT. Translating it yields CVSSFRGDNTEAFF.